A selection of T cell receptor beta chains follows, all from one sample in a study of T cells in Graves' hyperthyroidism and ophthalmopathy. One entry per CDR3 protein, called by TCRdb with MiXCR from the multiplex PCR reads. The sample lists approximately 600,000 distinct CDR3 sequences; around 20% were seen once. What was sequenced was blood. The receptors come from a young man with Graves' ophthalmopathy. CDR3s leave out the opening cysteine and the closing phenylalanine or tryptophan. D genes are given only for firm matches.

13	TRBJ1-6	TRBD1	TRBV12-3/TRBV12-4	ASSLVSGGNSPLH
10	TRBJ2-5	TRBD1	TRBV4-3	ASGNRGETQY
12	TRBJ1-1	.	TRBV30	AWSRKGGNTEAF
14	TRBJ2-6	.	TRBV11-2	ASSLVSAPGANVLT
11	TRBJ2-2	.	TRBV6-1	ASLWPTTGELF
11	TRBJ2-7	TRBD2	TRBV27	ASRANLRGEQY
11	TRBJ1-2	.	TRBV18	ASSLGQYYGYT
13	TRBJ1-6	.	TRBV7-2	ASSLLSQNNSPLH
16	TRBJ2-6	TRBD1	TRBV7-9	ASSPGTGPFSGANVLT
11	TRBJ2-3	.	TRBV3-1	ASSQDETNTQY
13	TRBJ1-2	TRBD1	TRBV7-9	ASSSARGHDYGYT
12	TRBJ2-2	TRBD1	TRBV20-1	SAMTGVNTGELF
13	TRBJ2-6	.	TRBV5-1	ASSSDPSGANVLT
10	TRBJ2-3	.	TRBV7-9	ASSLEVDTQY
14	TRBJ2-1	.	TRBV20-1	SARVRQASSYNEQF
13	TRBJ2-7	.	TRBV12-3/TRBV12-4	ASSSRNRSRYEQY
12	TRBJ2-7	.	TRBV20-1	SATSGGGVNEQY
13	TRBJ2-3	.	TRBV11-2	ASSILRGRGDTQY
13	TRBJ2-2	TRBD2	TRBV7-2	ASSGGVTITGELF
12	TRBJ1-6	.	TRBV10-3	AISESPAGSPLH
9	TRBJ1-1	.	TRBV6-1	ASWRNTEAF
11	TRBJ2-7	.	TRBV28	ASSSGPSYEQY
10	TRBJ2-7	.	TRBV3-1	ASSQIDLEQC
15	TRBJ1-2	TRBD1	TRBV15	ATSRDLGQGPNYGYT
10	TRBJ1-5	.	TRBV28	ASSAKHVPQH
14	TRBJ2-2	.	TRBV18	ASSNRPARDTGELF
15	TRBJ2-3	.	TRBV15	ATSTRLDGAYTDTQY
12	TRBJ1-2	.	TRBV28	ASSSSGRAHGYT
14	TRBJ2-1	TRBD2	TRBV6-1	ASSGKRAGDYNEQF
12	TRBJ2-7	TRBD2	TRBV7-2	ASTQNSGAYEQY
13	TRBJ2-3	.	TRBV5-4	ASSTYRSGTDTQY
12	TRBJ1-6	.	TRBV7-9	ASSLIGNNSPLH
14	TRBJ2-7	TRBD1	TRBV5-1	ASSSRTGGISYEQY
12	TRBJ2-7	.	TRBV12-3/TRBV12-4	ASSFWTSKGEQY
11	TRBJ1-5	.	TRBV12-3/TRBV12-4	ASSLYFNQPQH
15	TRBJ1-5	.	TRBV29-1	SVGALVGVQRNQPQH
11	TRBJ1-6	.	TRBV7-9	ASSLAGKSPLH